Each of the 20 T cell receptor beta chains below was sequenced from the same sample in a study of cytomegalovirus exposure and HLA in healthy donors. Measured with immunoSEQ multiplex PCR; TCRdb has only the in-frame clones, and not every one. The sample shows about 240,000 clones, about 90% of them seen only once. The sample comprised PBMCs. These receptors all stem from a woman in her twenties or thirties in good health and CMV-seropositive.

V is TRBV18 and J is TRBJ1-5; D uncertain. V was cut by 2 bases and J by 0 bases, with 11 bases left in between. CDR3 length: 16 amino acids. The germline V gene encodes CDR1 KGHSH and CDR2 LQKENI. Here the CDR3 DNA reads TGTGCCAGCTCACCAGAGGGAGGGTATAGCAATCAGCCCCAGCATTTT. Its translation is CASSPEGGYSNQPQHF. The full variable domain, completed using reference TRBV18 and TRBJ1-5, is NAGVMQNPRHLVRRRGQEARLRCSPMKGHSHVYWYRQLPEEGLKFMVYLQKENIIDESGMPKERFSAEFPKEGPSILRIQQVVRGDSAAYFCASSPEGGYSNQPQHFGDGTRLSIL.

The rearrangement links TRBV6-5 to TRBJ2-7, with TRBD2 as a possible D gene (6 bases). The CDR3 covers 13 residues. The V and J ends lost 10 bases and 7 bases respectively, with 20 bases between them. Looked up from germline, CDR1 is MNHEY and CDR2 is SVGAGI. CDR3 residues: CATGTRSSGEQYF. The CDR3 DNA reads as TGTGCCACAGGGACTCGGTCATCGGGAGAGCAGTACTTC.

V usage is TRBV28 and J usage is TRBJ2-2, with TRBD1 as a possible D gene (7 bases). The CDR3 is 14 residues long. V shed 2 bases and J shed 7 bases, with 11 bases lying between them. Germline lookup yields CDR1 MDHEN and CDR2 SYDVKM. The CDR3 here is CASSLQGGVGELFF. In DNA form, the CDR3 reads TGTGCCAGCAGTTTACAGGGGGGAGTCGGGGAGCTGTTTTTT.

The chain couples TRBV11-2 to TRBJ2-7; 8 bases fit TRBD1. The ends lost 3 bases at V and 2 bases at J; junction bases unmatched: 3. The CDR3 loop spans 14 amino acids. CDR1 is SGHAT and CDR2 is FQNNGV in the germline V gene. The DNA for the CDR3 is TGTGCCAGCAGCTTCTCCAGGGGGCCCTACGAGCAGTACTTC. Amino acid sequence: CASSFSRGPYEQYF.

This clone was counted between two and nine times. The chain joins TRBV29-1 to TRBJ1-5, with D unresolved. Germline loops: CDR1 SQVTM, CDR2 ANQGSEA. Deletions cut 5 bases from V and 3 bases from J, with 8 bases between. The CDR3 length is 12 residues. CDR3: CSVWADNQPQHF. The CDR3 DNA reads TGCAGCGTTTGGGCAGACAATCAGCCCCAGCATTTT.

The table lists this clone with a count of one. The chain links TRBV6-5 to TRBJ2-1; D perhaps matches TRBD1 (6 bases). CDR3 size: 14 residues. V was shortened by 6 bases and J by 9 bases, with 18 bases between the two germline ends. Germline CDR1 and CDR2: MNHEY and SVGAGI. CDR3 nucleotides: TGTGCCAGCAGCCGAGGGATAATGGACAGTGAGCAGTTCTTC. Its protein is CASSRGIMDSEQFF.

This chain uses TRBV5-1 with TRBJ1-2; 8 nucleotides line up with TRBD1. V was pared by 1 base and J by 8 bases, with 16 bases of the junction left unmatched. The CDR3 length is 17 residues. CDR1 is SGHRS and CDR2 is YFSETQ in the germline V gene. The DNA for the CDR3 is TGCGCCAGCAGCTTGTCCCAGGGGGCGACCGTGATCGAGGGCTACACCTTC. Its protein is CASSLSQGATVIEGYTF.

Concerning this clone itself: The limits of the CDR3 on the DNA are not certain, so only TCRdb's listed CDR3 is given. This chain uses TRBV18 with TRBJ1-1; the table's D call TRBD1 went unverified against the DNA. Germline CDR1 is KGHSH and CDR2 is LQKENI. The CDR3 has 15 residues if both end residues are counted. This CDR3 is CASSQSVGTGSRTFF.

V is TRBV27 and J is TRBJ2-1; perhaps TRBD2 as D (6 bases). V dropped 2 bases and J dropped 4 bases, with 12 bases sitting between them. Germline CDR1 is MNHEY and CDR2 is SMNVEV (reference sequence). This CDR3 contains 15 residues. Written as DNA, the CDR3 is TGTGCCAGCAGTTTAGCGGGACTGAATTACAATGAGCAGTTCTTC. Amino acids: CASSLAGLNYNEQFF.

The CDR3 is CASSVDLDRGQGYTEAFF. The CDR3 DNA reads as TGTGCCAGCAGCGTAGACCTTGACCGGGGACAGGGGTACACTGAAGCTTTCTTT. This sequence joins TRBV9 and TRBJ1-1, with 10 nucleotides matching TRBD1. CDR3 length equals 18 residues. V was pared by 0 bases and J by 3 bases, with 11 bases of the junction left unmatched. Per the germline V gene, CDR1 is SGDLS and CDR2 is YYNGEE. Full variable domain (outside the CDR3, taken from reference TRBV9 and TRBJ1-1): DSGVTQTPKHLITATGQRVTLRCSPRSGDLSVYWYQQSLDQGLQFLIQYYNGEERAKGNILERFSAQQFPDLHSELNLSSLELGDSALYFCASSVDLDRGQGYTEAFFGQGTRLTVV.

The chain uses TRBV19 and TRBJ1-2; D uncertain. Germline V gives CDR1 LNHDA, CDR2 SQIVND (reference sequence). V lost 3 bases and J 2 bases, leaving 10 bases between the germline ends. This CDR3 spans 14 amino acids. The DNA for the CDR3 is TGTGCCAGTAGTATCACCGGGTCGAACTATGGCTACACCTTC. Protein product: CASSITGSNYGYTF.

CDR3 residues: CSLVGGGETQYF. The CDR3 coding sequence is TGCAGCCTTGTCGGGGGTGGGGAGACCCAGTACTTC. The chain uses TRBV29-1 and TRBJ2-5; the D gene is possibly TRBD2 (6 bases). V dropped 8 bases and J dropped 5 bases, with 15 bases sitting between them. The CDR3 has 12 amino acids. Per germline, CDR1 SQVTM and CDR2 ANQGSEA.

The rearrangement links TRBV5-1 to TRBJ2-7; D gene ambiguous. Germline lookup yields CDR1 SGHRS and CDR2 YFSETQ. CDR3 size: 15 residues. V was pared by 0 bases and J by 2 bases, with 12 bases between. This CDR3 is CASSLDYSWPYEQYF. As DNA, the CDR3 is TGCGCCAGCAGCTTGGATTATTCATGGCCCTACGAGCAGTACTTC. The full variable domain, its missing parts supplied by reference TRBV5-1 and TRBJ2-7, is KAGVTQTPRYLIKTRGQQVTLSCSPISGHRSVSWYQQTPGQGLQFLFEYFSETQRNKGNFPGRFSGRQFSNSRSEMNVSTLELGDSALYLCASSLDYSWPYEQYFGPGTRLTVT.

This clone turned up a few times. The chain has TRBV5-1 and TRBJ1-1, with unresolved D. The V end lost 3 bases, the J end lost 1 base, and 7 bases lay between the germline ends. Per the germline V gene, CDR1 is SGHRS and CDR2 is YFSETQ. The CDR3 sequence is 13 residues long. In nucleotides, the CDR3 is TGCGCCAGCAGCTCATTCAGGAACACTGAAGCTTTCTTT. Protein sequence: CASSSFRNTEAFF.

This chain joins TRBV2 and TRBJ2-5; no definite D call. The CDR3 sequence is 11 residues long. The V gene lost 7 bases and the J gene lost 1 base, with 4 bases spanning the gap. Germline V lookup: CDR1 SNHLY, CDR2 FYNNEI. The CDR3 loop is CASTFQETQYF. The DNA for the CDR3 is TGTGCCAGCACATTCCAAGAGACCCAGTACTTC.

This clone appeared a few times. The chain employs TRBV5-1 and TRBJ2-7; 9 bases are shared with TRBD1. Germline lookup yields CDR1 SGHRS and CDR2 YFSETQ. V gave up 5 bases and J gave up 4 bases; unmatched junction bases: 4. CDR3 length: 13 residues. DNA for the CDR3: TGCGCCAGCAGTTCGGACAGGGGTTACGAGCAGTACTTC. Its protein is CASSSDRGYEQYF.

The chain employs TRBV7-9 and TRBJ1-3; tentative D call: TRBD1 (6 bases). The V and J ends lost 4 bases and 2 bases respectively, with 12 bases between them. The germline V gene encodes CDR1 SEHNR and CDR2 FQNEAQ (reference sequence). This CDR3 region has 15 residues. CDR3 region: CASSSTDSTGNTIYF. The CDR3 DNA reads TGTGCCAGCAGCTCTACGGACAGCACTGGAAACACCATATATTTT.

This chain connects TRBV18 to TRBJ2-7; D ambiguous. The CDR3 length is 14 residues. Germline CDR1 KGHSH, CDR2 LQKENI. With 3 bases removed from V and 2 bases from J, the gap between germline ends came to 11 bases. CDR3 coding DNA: TGTGCCAGCTCACCGACCGACACGACCTACGAGCAGTACTTC. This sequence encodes CASSPTDTTYEQYF.

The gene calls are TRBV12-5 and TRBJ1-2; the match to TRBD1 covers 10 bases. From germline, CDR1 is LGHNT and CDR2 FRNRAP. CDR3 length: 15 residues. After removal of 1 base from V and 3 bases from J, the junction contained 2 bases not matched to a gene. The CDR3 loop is CASGLGQGADYGYTF. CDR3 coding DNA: TGTGCTAGTGGTTTGGGACAGGGGGCCGACTATGGCTACACCTTC.

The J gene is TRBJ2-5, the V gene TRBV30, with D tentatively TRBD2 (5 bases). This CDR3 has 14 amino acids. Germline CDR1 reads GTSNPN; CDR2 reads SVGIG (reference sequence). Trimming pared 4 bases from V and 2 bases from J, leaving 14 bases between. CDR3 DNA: TGTGCCTGGACTTCCGCGGGTTTACAAGAGACCCAGTACTTC. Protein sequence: CAWTSAGLQETQYF.